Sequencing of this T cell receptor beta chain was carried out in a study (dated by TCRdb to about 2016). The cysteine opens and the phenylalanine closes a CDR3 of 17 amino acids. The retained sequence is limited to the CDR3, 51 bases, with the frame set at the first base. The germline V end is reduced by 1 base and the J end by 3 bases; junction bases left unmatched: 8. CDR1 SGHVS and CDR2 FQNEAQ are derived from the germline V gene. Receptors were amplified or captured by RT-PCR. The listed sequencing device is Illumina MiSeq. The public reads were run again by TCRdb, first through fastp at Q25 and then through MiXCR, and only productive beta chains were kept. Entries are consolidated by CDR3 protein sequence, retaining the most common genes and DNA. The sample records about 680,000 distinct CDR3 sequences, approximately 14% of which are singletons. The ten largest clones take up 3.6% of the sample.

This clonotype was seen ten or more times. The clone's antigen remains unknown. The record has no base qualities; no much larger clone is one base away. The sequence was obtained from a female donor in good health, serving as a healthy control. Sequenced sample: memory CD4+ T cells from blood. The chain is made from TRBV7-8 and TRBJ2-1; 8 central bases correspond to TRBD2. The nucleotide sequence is TGTGCCAGCAGCTTAGGGGCCAGCGGGAGCGGCTACAATGAGCAGTTCTTC. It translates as CASSLGASGSGYNEQFF.